This T cell receptor beta chain stems from a study of cytomegalovirus exposure and HLA in healthy donors. In the PCR, 60 Vbeta and 13 Jbeta primers were used. Clones were sequenced by immunoSEQ multiplex PCR, and TCRdb holds only the in-frame ones, with some missing. This table has about 130,000 clones, around four fifths appearing once. CDR3 length: 21 amino acids. Trimming took 3 bases from V and 1 from J, leaving 28 bases between them. Germline V gene lookup returns CDR1 LGHNA and CDR2 YNFKEQ. Sequenced sample: PBMCs. The receptor comes from a male donor in good health and CMV-seronegative. The chain joins TRBV4-2 to TRBJ2-1; D possibly corresponds to TRBD2 (8 bases). This CDR3 reads CASSQDYRGPRGGGSYNEQFF. CDR3 DNA sequence: TGTGCCAGCAGCCAGGACTACAGGGGTCCTCGGGGGGGTGGGTCCTACAATGAGCAGTTCTTC.